Listed below are T cell receptor beta chains from one sample, sequenced in a study of blood T cell repertoires in COVID-19. Profiling relied on immunoSEQ multiplex PCR, and the TCRdb table lists in-frame clones only, not all of them. The sample comprises 200,000 to 300,000 clones, approximately 90% of which are singletons, and approximately 2.4% rests with the top ten. Sequencing input: PBMCs or T cells enriched from blood (not recorded which). The receptor source for this set is a woman aged 25 to 45 with acute COVID-19. The CDR3 runs from the conserved cysteine through the conserved F or W. The order of the fields is D gene, V gene, clone size, CDR3 length, J gene, CDR3 DNA, CDR3 protein. D genes are given only for firm matches. Clone size, where shown, is once, few, many, or a class for clones that have expanded.

>-|TRBV5-1|few|14|TRBJ1-3
TGCGCCAGCAGCTTGTTTCCTACTGGAAACACCATATATTTT
CASSLFPTGNTIYF
>TRBD2|TRBV2|-|12|TRBJ2-7
TGTGCCAGCAGGGGACTAGTATACGAGCAGTACTTC
CASRGLVYEQYF
>TRBD1|TRBV27|-|14|TRBJ1-6
TGTGCCAGCAGCTTCGGGACAGATAATTCACCCCTCCACTTT
CASSFGTDNSPLHF
>-|TRBV2|-|17|TRBJ2-5
TGTGCCAGCAGTGTATGGGCAGGGCAAGAACCTCAAGAGACCCAGTACTTC
CASSVWAGQEPQETQYF
>-|TRBV3-1/TRBV3-2|-|13|TRBJ2-5
TGTGCCAGCAGCCCGGACAGACAAGAGACCCAGTACTTC
CASSPDRQETQYF
>TRBD1|TRBV2|-|14|TRBJ1-2
TGTGCCAGCGACCGGGACAGTTTCTTATATGGCTACACCTTC
CASDRDSFLYGYTF
>TRBD1|TRBV6-5|-|12|TRBJ1-2
TGTGCCAGCAGTCTCGACAGGGGCGGCTACACCTTC
CASSLDRGGYTF
>TRBD1|TRBV19|-|15|TRBJ1-2
TGTGCCAGTCGTGAGTGGGGACAGGGGGACTATGGCTACACCTTC
CASREWGQGDYGYTF
>-|TRBV11-3|-|14|TRBJ2-1
TGTGCCAGCAGCTCCTCCTCCCTTCGAGGGGAGCAGTTCTTC
CASSSSSLRGEQFF
>TRBD1|TRBV5-1|-|14|TRBJ1-2
TGCGCCAGCAGCGATACAGGGACAGGCTATGGCTACACCTTC
CASSDTGTGYGYTF
>-|TRBV7-2|once|14|TRBJ1-2
TGTGCCAGCAGCTTAGAAGGGGAGGACTATGGCTACACCTTC
CASSLEGEDYGYTF
>-|TRBV7-9|-|13|TRBJ1-1
TGTGCCAGCAGCCCCGGACAGACCAGTGAAGCTTTCTTT
CASSPGQTSEAFF
>TRBD2|TRBV11-2|-|15|TRBJ2-3
TGTGCCAGCGCCTGGAGCGGGGGGGATACAGATACGCAGTATTTT
CASAWSGGDTDTQYF
>-|TRBV6-5|-|15|TRBJ2-4
TGTGCCAGCAGGGCAGTGGGAGAGGGATTAAACATTCAGTACTTC
CASRAVGEGLNIQYF
>-|TRBV24-1|-|13|TRBJ1-5
TGTGCCACCAGTGATTATGGGCATCAGCCCCAGCATTTT
CATSDYGHQPQHF
>-|TRBV4-3|-|14|TRBJ1-2
TGCGCCAGCAGCCAAGTACAGGGCAACTATGGCTACACCTTC
CASSQVQGNYGYTF
>-|TRBV29-1|many|15|TRBJ1-5
TGCAGCGTTGTCGTCACAGGCGATAGCAATCAGCCCCAGCATTTT
CSVVVTGDSNQPQHF
>-|TRBV5-4|-|14|TRBJ2-1
TGTGCCAGCAGCTCAATCGAGGGTGGGAATGAGCAGTTCTTC
CASSSIEGGNEQFF
>TRBD2|TRBV7-2|few|15|TRBJ2-5
TGTGCCAGCAGCGTATCGGCGGGGGGCAGGGAGACCCAGTACTTC
CASSVSAGGRETQYF
>TRBD1|TRBV6-5|medium-sized|14|TRBJ1-6
TGTGCCATCAAAACAGGGGACGACTATTCACCCCTCCACTTT
CAIKTGDDYSPLHF
>-|TRBV4-3|-|12|TRBJ2-2
TGCGCCAGCAGCCAAGACAGGGGGGAGCTGTTTTTT
CASSQDRGELFF
>TRBD2|TRBV5-1|-|16|TRBJ2-6
TGCGCCAGCAGCTTGGCCCGGGGGGCTGGGGCCAACGTCCTGACTTTC
CASSLARGAGANVLTF
>-|TRBV10-1|once|14|TRBJ2-1
TGCGCCAGCACGGCATCGGGTACCTACAATGAGCAGTTCTTC
CASTASGTYNEQFF
>-|TRBV15|-|12|TRBJ1-2
TGTGCCACCAGCAGAGATAGGGGTGGCTACACCTTC
CATSRDRGGYTF
>-|TRBV4-1|-|14|TRBJ2-7
TGCGCCAACAGCCCTGATCAGGGATCCTACGAGCAGTACTTC
CANSPDQGSYEQYF
>-|TRBV11-3|-|16|TRBJ2-2
TGTGCCAGCAGCTCTCGGACAGCTACGAACACCGGGGAGCTGTTTTTT
CASSSRTATNTGELFF
>TRBD1|TRBV4-1|-|13|TRBJ2-1
TGCGCCAGCAGCCAAATGGACAGGGCTGAGCAGTTCTTC
CASSQMDRAEQFF
>TRBD1|TRBV18|-|13|TRBJ2-7
TGTGCCAGCTCACTTAGACAGGGACACGAGCAGTACTTC
CASSLRQGHEQYF
>TRBD1|TRBV7-9|-|16|TRBJ1-6
TGTGCCAGCAGCCTCGGGGCGGGACAGGCAAATTCACCCCTCCACTTT
CASSLGAGQANSPLHF
>-|TRBV5-1|-|20|TRBJ2-6
TGCGCTTCCACTTTTGGCCCGGAGGGGAAGGCGGCCTCTGGGGCCAACGTCCTGACTTTC
CASTFGPEGKAASGANVLTF
>TRBD1|TRBV14|-|16|TRBJ1-6
TGTGCCAGCAGCCAAGATGGGGACAGGGGTAATTCACCCCTCCACTTT
CASSQDGDRGNSPLHF
>TRBD1|TRBV19|-|13|TRBJ1-2
TGTGCCAGTAGTCCTAGCGGGACAGATGGCTACACCTTC
CASSPSGTDGYTF
>-|TRBV6-5|-|13|TRBJ1-5
TGTGCCAGCAGCTACTCGTCAGGGCAGCCCCAGCATTTT
CASSYSSGQPQHF
>-|TRBV7-9|once|17|TRBJ2-5
TGTGCCAGCAGCTTGGAAGGGGATGTCGTGGATCAAGAGACCCAGTACTTC
CASSLEGDVVDQETQYF
>TRBD1|TRBV9|once|15|TRBJ1-3
TGTGCCAGCAGCCTCGGACAGGGGGCTGGAAACACCATATATTTT
CASSLGQGAGNTIYF
>-|TRBV12-5|-|15|TRBJ2-1
TGTGCTAGTGGTTTGGTACTAGGCCAGTTCAATGAGCAGTTCTTC
CASGLVLGQFNEQFF
>-|TRBV5-8|-|18|TRBJ1-4
TGTGCCAGCAGCTTGAAGTCCACTTGGGAGTCCCCGGGCGAAAAACTGTTTTTT
CASSLKSTWESPGEKLFF
>-|TRBV18|-|12|TRBJ2-1
TGTGCCAGCTCGTCAGGCAACAATGAGCAGTTCTTC
CASSSGNNEQFF
>-|TRBV4-3|-|15|TRBJ1-6
TGCGCCAGCAGGACGGGACTCAAGTATAATTCACCCCTCCACTTT
CASRTGLKYNSPLHF
>TRBD1|TRBV27|-|14|TRBJ1-2
TGTGCCAGCAGTCCCCGCCAGGGGGTCTATGGCTACACCTTC
CASSPRQGVYGYTF
>-|TRBV27|-|15|TRBJ1-6
TGTGCCAGCAGTTCAACGGGGTACAGCGATTCACCCCTCCACTTT
CASSSTGYSDSPLHF
>-|TRBV7-2|-|15|TRBJ2-7
TGTGCCAGCAGCTTTAAGACTAGTCCCTCCTACGAGCAGTACTTC
CASSFKTSPSYEQYF
>TRBD1|TRBV5-5|-|14|TRBJ1-2
TGTGCCAGCAGCCCCACAGGGGTGGCGCCTAACTACACCTTC
CASSPTGVAPNYTF
>-|TRBV19|-|16|TRBJ2-3
TGTGCCAGTAGTAGGGTCTTTGACGGCGGATTAGATACGCAGTATTTT
CASSRVFDGGLDTQYF